One sample yielded the 19 T cell receptor beta chains listed below, sequenced in a study of T-cell reconstitution after alpha-beta-depleted transplantation in children. The library targeted TCRbeta and was prepared with unique molecular identifiers. TCRdb reprocessed the PCR reads via MiXCR and lists one record per CDR3 protein. This table holds about 600,000 distinct CDR3 sequences, about 10% found once. The source material was PBMCs from the stem cell graft donor, sampled from the stem cell graft. These receptors were collected from a human donor who donated a stem cell graft to a child with acute myeloid leukemia.

The sample holds a few counts of this clonotype. This sequence joins TRBV6-2 or TRBV6-3 and TRBJ2-4; the D is unclear. Germline loops: CDR1 MNHEY, CDR2 SVGEGT. V lost 2 bases and J 0 bases, leaving 11 bases between the germline ends. This CDR3 has 16 amino acids. CDR3 loop: CASSYSASVAKNIQYF. The CDR3 DNA reads as TGTGCCAGCAGTTACAGCGCCTCCGTAGCCAAAAACATTCAGTACTTC.

The gene calls are TRBV20-1 and TRBJ2-2, with 10 positions matching TRBD2. The germline gives CDR1 DFQATT, CDR2 SNEGSKA (reference sequence). Losses at the gene ends were 4 bases for V and 7 bases for J; bases not matched to a gene: 3. The CDR3 covers 13 residues. The CDR3 loop reads CSATGLAIGELFF. CDR3 bases: TGCAGTGCTACGGGACTAGCGATCGGGGAGCTGTTTTTT.

There are a few counts of this clonotype. The chain couples TRBV27 to TRBJ2-2; D is perhaps TRBD1 (6 bases). Germline CDR1 and CDR2: MNHEY and SMNVEV (reference sequence). CDR3 length: 13 amino acids. Trimming left V 5 bases short and J 5 bases short, with 9 bases between. CDR3 DNA sequence: TGTGCCAGCAGTCCCGACAGGACCGGGGAGCTGTTTTTT. Encoded protein: CASSPDRTGELFF.

This clonotype came up a few times. The rearrangement joins TRBV29-1 to TRBJ1-2; a weak D match, TRBD1 (5 bases). V was clipped by 7 bases and J by 3 bases, with 18 bases between them. Germline lookup yields CDR1 SQVTM and CDR2 ANQGSEA. The CDR3 has 14 amino acids. The CDR3, as DNA: TGCAGCGCCAAACGGGGCGGTTCCGACTATGGCTACACCTTC. Translation gives CSAKRGGSDYGYTF. Using reference TRBV29-1 and TRBJ1-2 for the parts outside the CDR3, the full variable domain is SAVISQKPSRDICQRGTSLTIQCQVDSQVTMMFWYRQQPGQSLTLIATANQGSEATYESGFVIDKFPISRPNLTFSTLTVSNMSPEDSSIYLCSAKRGGSDYGYTFGSGTRLTVV.

The table lists this clonotype with many counts. This chain uses TRBV6-1 with TRBJ2-3; D ambiguous. CDR3 size: 13 residues. Germline-derived CDR1 and CDR2 are MNHNS and SASEGT. V was trimmed by 4 bases and J by 5 bases, leaving 10 bases between them. The chain's CDR3 is CASSARTVDTQYF. The CDR3 region has the DNA TGTGCCAGCAGTGCCCGGACGGTAGATACGCAGTATTTT.

This clonotype was observed many times. The V call is TRBV29-1, the J call TRBJ2-1, with 8 bases aligning to TRBD2. The CDR3 is 12 amino acids. V was clipped by 5 bases and J by 3 bases; unmatched bases: 0. Per the germline V gene, CDR1 is SQVTM and CDR2 is ANQGSEA. DNA of the CDR3: TGCAGCGTTACTAGCGGCTACAATGAGCAGTTCTTC. Translated, it gives CSVTSGYNEQFF.

This clonotype has more than one count but fewer than ten. This chain links TRBV7-3 with TRBJ2-3; no reliable D call. The CDR3 covers 15 residues. Looked up from germline, CDR1 is SGHTA and CDR2 is FQGTGA. V was pared by 5 bases and J by 2 bases, with 14 bases between. CDR3 nucleotides: TGTGCCAGCAGCATGTTTTTAGGGTCCACAGATACGCAGTATTTT. Its protein is CASSMFLGSTDTQYF.

V and J are TRBV30 and TRBJ2-7, with 9 positions matching TRBD1. The J segment lost 6 bases and the V segment lost 8 bases, leaving 11 bases of the junction unmatched. The V gene's germline CDR1 is GTSNPN and CDR2 SVGIG (reference sequence). CDR3 length equals 13 residues. CDR3 sequence (DNA): TGTGCCAGAACAGGGGGCCGTACGGGCGAGCAGTACTTC. Translating it yields CARTGGRTGEQYF.

Comments on this clonotype: A read error may explain this, as a much larger clone is one base away. The chain couples TRBV20-1 to TRBJ2-2; 9 positions match TRBD2. The germline gives CDR1 DFQATT, CDR2 SNEGSKA (reference sequence). V was clipped by 3 bases and J by 12 bases; unmatched bases: 11. This CDR3 comprises 14 residues. CDR3: CSARPLAGKGKLFF. The CDR3 nucleotides are TGCAGTGCTAGGCCGCTAGCGGGAAAGGGGAAGCTGTTTTTT.

This clonotype was seen repeatedly, ten times or more. The J gene is TRBJ2-7, the V gene TRBV29-1; maybe TRBD2 (5 bases). The CDR3 totals 12 residues. Germline V gene lookup returns CDR1 SQVTM and CDR2 ANQGSEA. V shed 4 bases and J shed 5 bases, with 12 bases lying between them. Written as DNA, the CDR3 is TGCAGCGTTGCAAGCGGAGGACACGAGCAGTACTTC. It codes for CSVASGGHEQYF.

This clonotype has more than one count but fewer than ten. J is TRBJ2-1 and V is TRBV2, with D maybe TRBD1 (5 bases). The V and J ends lost 8 bases and 10 bases respectively, with 24 bases between them. The CDR3 contains 15 residues. Germline CDR1 reads SNHLY; CDR2 reads FYNNEI. The CDR3 here is CASERGRNPPEEQFF. CDR3 nucleotide sequence: TGTGCCAGCGAAAGGGGTCGTAACCCCCCGGAGGAGCAGTTCTTC.

This clonotype was recorded at least ten times. In DNA, the CDR3 is TGTGCCAGCAGTGACAGGGTGGGAGATACGCAGTATTTT. The encoded protein is CASSDRVGDTQYF. The chain links TRBV28 to TRBJ2-3; TRBD1 matches at 7 bases. CDR3 length: 13 residues. The germline V gene encodes CDR1 MDHEN and CDR2 SYDVKM. V lost 5 bases to trimming and J lost 5 bases; unmatched junction nucleotides: 4. Full variable domain (remainder filled in from reference TRBV28 and TRBJ2-3): DVKVTQSSRYLVKRTGEKVFLECVQDMDHENMFWYRQDPGLGLRLIYFSYDVKMKEKGDIPEGYSVSREKKERFSLILESASTNQTSMYLCASSDRVGDTQYFGPGTRLTVL.

This clonotype was counted many times. J is TRBJ2-5 and V is TRBV20-1; either TRBD1 or TRBD2 may supply D (5 bases each). The ends were cut back, 6 bases at V and 4 bases at J, with 18 bases in the middle. CDR3 size: 14 residues. Germline CDR1 reads DFQATT; CDR2 reads SNEGSKA (reference sequence). The CDR3 region is CSAPGPPGGETQYF. The CDR3 bases are TGCAGTGCCCCTGGACCCCCTGGGGGAGAGACCCAGTACTTC.

This clonotype came up many times. This chain uses TRBV20-1 with TRBJ2-3; 14 positions match TRBD2. CDR3 size: 15 residues. Germline V CDR1 and CDR2: DFQATT, SNEGSKA (reference sequence). CDR3 coding DNA: TGCAGCTCGGAGGGACTAGCGGGGGCCTTAGATACGCAGTATTTT. As protein: CSSEGLAGALDTQYF.

The sample holds a few counts of this clonotype. The genes are TRBV6-1 and TRBJ2-1; D may be TRBD2 (6 bases). Germline CDR1 MNHNS, CDR2 SASEGT. Trimming took 7 bases from V and 2 from J, leaving 12 bases between them. The CDR3 is 14 residues long. The CDR3 sequence is CASMSSGPYNEQFF. The DNA for the CDR3 is TGTGCCAGCATGTCAAGCGGGCCCTACAATGAGCAGTTCTTC.

This clonotype was picked up many times. This chain connects TRBV12-3 or TRBV12-4 to TRBJ2-7, with unresolved D. The CDR3 runs 13 residues. V was trimmed by 4 bases and J by 0 bases, leaving 7 bases between them. In DNA form, the CDR3 reads TGTGCCAGCAGTTCGCCTCTCTCCTACGAGCAGTACTTC. Protein product: CASSSPLSYEQYF.

This clonotype has ten or more counts. The chain couples TRBV15 to TRBJ1-1; no firm D call. This CDR3 region has 15 residues. Germline V CDR1 and CDR2: LNHNV, YYDKDF (reference sequence). V was trimmed by 0 bases and J by 2 bases, leaving 10 bases between them. CDR3 residues: CATSREAGINTEAFF. CDR3 nucleotides: TGTGCCACCAGCAGAGAGGCGGGTATCAACACTGAAGCTTTCTTT.

The CDR3 DNA reads TGCGCCAGCAGCCAAGACCCGGGGAACGGCGGGGAGCTGTTTTTT. Translation: CASSQDPGNGGELFF. The rearrangement joins TRBV4-3 to TRBJ2-2; the D gene is possibly TRBD2 (5 bases). Germline V gene sequence: CDR1 LGHNA, CDR2 YSLEER. The CDR3 runs 15 residues. V gave up 0 bases and J gave up 7 bases, with 12 bases separating them.

The V and J genes are TRBV7-9 and TRBJ2-3; 11 bases are shared with TRBD2. Germline assignment: CDR1 SEHNR and CDR2 FQNEAQ (reference sequence). The CDR3 length is 18 residues. The junction had 14 bases not matched to a gene; V was cut back by 4 bases and J by 5 bases. The CDR3 nucleotides read TGTGCCAGCAGCTATCCTCCCTCGGGTAGCGGGAGGGGAGATACGCAGTATTTT. This codes for CASSYPPSGSGRGDTQYF.